This T cell receptor (beta chain) is from a study of T cell repertoires in cytomegalovirus infection. TCRdb passed the reads through MiXCR, listing each CDR3 protein once. The table has about 740,000 distinct CDR3 sequences, roughly 35% seen once. CDR1 SNHLY and CDR2 FYNNEI come from the germline V gene. CDR3 length equals 16 residues. V was pared by 6 bases and J by 2 bases, with 4 bases of the junction left unmatched. Sequenced input: PBMCs. This TCR derives from a human donor in good health (CMV status not recorded). Some clones in this sample may be carry-over from other donors' samples. This chain uses TRBV2 with TRBJ2-1, with 13 bases identical to TRBD2. The chain's CDR3 is CASRATSGRTYNEQFF. The CDR3 DNA reads as TGTGCCAGCAGGGCGACTAGCGGGAGGACCTACAATGAGCAGTTCTTC.